Sequencing of this T cell receptor (beta chain) was carried out in a study of blood T cells in healthy people across ages. The J segment lost 4 bases and the V segment lost 4 bases, leaving 5 bases of the junction unmatched. This CDR3 has 16 amino acids. This clonotype was observed a few times. Its antigen is unidentified. General observations from the study: From one million sequenced T cells, diversity estimates were lower bounds. Diversity was higher, and naive CD4+ cells more numerous, in long-lived donors than in aged donors.

Alongside a J-beta primer mix, a sample-barcoded 5' primer served in a second PCR lasting about 7 to 12 cycles. The template-switch adaptor, which had 12 random nucleotides, put a tag on each cDNA molecule. TCRdb used MiXCR to reprocess the 5' RACE reads, holding one entry per CDR3 protein. The data show around 1,700,000 distinct CDR3 sequences, under 30% seen once. This clonotype was sampled from a woman aged 25-40 years in good health. The chain employs TRBV12-3 or TRBV12-4 and TRBJ1-4; TRBD1 matches 11 bases. Input material: blood. The CDR3 loop reads CASSWDRGADNEKLFF. For the CDR3, the DNA is TGTGCCAGCAGTTGGGACAGGGGGGCGGATAATGAAAAACTGTTTTTT.